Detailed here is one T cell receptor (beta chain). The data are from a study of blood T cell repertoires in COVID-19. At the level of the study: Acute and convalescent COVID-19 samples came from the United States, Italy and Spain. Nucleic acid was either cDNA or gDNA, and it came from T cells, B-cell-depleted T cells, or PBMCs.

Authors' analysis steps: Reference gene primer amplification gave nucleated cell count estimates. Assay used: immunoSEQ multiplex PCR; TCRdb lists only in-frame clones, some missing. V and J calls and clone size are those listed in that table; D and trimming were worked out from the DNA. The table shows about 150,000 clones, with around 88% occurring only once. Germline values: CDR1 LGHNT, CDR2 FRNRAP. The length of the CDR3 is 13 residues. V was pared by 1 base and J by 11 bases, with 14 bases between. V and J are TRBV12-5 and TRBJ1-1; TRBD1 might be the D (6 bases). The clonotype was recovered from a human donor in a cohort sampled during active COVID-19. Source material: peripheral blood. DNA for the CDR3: TGTGCTAGTGGTTTGGAGCCAGGGGCGCGTGCTTTCTTT. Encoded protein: CASGLEPGARAFF.